The clone carrying this T cell receptor (beta chain) was seen ten or more times. No antigen is known for it. Authors of the study amplified TCR beta CDR3 regions from RNA transcripts. The HTBI primer set drove a first-round RT-PCR of the TCR CDR3. TCRdb fed the multiplex PCR reads into MiXCR, producing one record per CDR3 protein. Found here are approximately 400,000 distinct CDR3 sequences, roughly 13% of them singletons; the top ten hold around 21%. The data stem from a study of T cells in Graves' hyperthyroidism and ophthalmopathy. Findings and caveats of the study: Most thyroid clonotypes expanded above 0.001 appeared in blood too.

With 1 base removed from V and 0 bases from J, the gap between germline ends came to 10 bases. The CDR3 contains 15 residues. Germline values: CDR1 SNHLY, CDR2 FYNNEI. Input material: blood. The origin of this receptor is a man aged 25-45 years with Graves' hyperthyroidism that later progressed to Graves' ophthalmopathy. The chain couples TRBV2 to TRBJ2-7, with D hard to call. The CDR3 DNA sequence: TGTGCCAGCAGTGAAGATTTGGGCAGCTCCTACGAGCAGTACTTC. It specifies CASSEDLGSSYEQYF.